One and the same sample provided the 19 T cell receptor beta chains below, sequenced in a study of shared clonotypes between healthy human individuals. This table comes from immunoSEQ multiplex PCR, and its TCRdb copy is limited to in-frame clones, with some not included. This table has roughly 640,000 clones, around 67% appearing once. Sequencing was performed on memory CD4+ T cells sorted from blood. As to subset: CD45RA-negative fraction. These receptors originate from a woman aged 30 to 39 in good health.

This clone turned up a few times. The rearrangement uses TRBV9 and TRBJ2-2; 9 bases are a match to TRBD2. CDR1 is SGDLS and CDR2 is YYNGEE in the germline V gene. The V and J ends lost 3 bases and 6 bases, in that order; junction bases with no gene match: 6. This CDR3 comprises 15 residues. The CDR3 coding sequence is TGTGCCAGCAGCGAACGGACTAGCGCGGCCGGGGAGCTGTTTTTT. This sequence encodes CASSERTSAAGELFF.

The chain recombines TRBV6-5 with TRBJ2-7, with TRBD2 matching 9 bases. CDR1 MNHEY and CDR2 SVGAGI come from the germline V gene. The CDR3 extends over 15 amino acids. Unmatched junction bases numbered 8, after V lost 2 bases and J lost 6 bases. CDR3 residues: CASSYGVAGVAEQYF. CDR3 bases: TGTGCCAGCAGTTACGGGGTAGCGGGAGTGGCCGAGCAGTACTTC.

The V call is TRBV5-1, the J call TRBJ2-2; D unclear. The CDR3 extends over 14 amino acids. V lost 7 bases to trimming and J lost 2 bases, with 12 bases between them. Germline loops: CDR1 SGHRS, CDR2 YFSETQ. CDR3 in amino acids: CASRVLGNTGELFF. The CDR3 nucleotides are TGCGCCAGCCGGGTCCTGGGCAACACCGGGGAGCTGTTTTTT.

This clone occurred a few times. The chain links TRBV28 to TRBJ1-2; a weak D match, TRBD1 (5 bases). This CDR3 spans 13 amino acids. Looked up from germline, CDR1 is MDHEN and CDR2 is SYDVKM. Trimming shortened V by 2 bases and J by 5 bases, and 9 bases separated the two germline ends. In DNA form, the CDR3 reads TGTGCCAGCAGTTTACCCCGGGGGTATGGCTACACCTTC. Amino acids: CASSLPRGYGYTF.

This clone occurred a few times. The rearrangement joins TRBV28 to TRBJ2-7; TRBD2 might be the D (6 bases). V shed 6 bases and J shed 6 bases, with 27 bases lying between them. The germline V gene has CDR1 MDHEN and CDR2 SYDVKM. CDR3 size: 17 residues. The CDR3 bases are TGTGCCAGCAGAACGCCCCGGGGCGGTGGGGAGGTCGGCGAGCAGTACTTC. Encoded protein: CASRTPRGGGEVGEQYF.

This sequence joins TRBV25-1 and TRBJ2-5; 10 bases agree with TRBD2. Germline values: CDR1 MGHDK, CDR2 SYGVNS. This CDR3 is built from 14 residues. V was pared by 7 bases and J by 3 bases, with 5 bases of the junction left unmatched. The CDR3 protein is CASTLGTSEETQYF. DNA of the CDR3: TGTGCCAGCACCCTAGGGACTAGCGAAGAGACCCAGTACTTC.

CDR3 loop: CASSPRSENTIYF. CDR3 sequence (DNA): TGTGCCAGCAGTCCTAGGAGCGAGAACACCATATATTTT. The rearrangement joins TRBV6-1 to TRBJ1-3; D unresolved. This CDR3 is built from 13 residues. Germline V gene sequence: CDR1 MNHNS, CDR2 SASEGT. With 5 bases removed from V and 7 bases from J, the gap between germline ends came to 12 bases.

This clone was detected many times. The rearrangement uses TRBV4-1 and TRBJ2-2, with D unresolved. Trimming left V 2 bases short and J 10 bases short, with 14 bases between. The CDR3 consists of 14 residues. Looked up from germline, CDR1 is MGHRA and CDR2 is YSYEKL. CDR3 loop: CASSQSPAILELFF. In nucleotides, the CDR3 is TGCGCCAGCAGCCAATCCCCAGCGATTTTGGAGCTGTTTTTT.

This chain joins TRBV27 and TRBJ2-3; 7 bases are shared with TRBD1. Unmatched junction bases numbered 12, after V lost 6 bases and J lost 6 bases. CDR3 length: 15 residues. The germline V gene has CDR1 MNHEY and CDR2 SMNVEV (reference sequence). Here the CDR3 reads CASRRTGQWRDTQYF. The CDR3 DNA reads TGTGCCAGCAGGCGTACGGGACAGTGGAGGGATACGCAGTATTTT.

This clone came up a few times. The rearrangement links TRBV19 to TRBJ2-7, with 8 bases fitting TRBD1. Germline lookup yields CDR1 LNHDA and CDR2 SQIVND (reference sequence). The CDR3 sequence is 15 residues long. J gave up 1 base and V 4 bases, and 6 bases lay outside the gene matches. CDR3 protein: CASSNQGATSYEQYF. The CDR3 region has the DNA TGTGCCAGTAGTAATCAGGGGGCGACGTCCTACGAGCAGTACTTC.

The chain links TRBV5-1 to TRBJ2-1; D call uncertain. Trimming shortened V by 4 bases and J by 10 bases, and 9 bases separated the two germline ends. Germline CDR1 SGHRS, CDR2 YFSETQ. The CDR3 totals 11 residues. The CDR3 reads CASSLLEEQFF. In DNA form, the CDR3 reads TGCGCCAGCAGCCTCTTGGAGGAGCAGTTCTTC.

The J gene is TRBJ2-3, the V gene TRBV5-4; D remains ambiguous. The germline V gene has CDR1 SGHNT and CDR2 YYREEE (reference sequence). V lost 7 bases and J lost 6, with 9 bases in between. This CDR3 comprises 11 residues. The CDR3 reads CASGRADTQYF. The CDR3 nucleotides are TGTGCCAGCGGCCGGGCGGATACGCAGTATTTT. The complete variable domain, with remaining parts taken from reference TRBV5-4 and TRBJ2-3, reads ETGVTQSPTHLIKTRGQQVTLRCSSQSGHNTVSWYQQALGQGPQFIFQYYREEENGRGNFPPRFSGLQFPNYSSELNVNALELDDSALYLCASGRADTQYFGPGTRLTVL.

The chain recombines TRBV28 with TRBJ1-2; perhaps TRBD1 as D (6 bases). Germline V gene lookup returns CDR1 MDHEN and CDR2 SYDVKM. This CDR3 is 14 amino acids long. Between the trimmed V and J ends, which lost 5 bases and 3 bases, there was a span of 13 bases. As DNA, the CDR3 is TGTGCCAGCAGTATCTCAGGGGACGACTATGGCTACACCTTC. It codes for CASSISGDDYGYTF.

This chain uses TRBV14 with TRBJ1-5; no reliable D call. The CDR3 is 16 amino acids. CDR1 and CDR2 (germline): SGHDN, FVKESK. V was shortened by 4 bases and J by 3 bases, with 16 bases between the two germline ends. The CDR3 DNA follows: TGTGCCAGCAGCCCCCCTTCGGGTAGGAACAATCAGCCCCAGCATTTT. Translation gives CASSPPSGRNNQPQHF. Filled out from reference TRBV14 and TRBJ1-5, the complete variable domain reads EAGVTQFPSHSVIEKGQTVTLRCDPISGHDNLYWYRRVMGKEIKFLLHFVKESKQDESGMPNNRFLAERTGGTYSTLKVQPAELEDSGVYFCASSPPSGRNNQPQHFGDGTRLSIL.

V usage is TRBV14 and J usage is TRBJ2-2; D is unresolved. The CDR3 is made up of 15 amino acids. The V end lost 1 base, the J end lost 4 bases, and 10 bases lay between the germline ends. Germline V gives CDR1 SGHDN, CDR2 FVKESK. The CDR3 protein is CASSQVTVLTGELFF. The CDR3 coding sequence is TGTGCCAGCAGCCAAGTGACCGTTCTCACCGGGGAGCTGTTTTTT.

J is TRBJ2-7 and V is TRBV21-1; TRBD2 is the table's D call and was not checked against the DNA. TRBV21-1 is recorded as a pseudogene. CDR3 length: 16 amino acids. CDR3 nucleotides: TGTGCCAGCAGCACCCCGGGACTAGCGTTCACCTACGAGCAGTACTTC. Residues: CASSTPGLAFTYEQYF.

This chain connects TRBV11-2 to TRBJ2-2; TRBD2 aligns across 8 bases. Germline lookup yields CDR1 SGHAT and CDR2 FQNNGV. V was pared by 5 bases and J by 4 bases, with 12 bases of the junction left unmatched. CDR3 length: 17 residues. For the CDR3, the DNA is TGTGCCAGCAGCCCTCTCCCCGGGAGGGCTGGCACCGGGGAGCTGTTTTTT. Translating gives CASSPLPGRAGTGELFF.

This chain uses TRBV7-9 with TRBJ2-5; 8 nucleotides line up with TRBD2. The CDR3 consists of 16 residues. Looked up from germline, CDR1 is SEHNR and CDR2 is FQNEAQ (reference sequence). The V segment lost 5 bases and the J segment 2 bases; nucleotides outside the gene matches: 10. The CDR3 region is CASSPRWAGGQETQYF. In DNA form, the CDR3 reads TGTGCCAGCAGCCCCAGGTGGGCGGGAGGACAAGAGACCCAGTACTTC.

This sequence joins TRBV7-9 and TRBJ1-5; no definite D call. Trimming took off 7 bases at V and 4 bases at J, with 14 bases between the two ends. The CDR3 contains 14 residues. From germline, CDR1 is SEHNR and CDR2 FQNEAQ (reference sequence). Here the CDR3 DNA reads TGTGCCAGCACCCTAGCCGGGAGTAATCAGCCCCAGCATTTT. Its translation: CASTLAGSNQPQHF. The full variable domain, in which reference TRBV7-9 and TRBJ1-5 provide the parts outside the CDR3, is DTGVSQNPRHKITKRGQNVTFRCDPISEHNRLYWYRQTLGQGPEFLTYFQNEAQLEKSRLLSDRFSAERPKGSFSTLEIQRTEQGDSAMYLCASTLAGSNQPQHFGDGTRLSIL.